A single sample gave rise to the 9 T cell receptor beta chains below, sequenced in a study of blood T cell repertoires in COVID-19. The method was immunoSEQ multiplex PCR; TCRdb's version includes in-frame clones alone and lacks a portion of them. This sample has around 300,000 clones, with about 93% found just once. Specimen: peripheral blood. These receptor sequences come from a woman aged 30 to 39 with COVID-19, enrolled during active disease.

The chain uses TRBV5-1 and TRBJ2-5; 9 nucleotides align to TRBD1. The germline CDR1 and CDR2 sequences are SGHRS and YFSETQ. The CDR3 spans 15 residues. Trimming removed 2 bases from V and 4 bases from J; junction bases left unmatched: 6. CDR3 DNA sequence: TGCGCCAGCAGCTTAGGGACAGGGTGGTCAGAGACCCAGTACTTC. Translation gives CASSLGTGWSETQYF.

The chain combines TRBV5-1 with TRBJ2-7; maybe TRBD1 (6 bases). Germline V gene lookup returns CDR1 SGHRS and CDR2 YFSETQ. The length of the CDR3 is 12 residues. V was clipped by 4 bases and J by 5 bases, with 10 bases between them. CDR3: CASSVQGHEQYF. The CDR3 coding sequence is TGCGCCAGCAGCGTACAGGGCCACGAGCAGTACTTC.

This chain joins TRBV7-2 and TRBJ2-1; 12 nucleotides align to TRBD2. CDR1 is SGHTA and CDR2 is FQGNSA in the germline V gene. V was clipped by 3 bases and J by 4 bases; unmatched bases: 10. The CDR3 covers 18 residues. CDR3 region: CASSFPRGLAGRYNEQFF. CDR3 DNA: TGTGCCAGCAGCTTCCCCCGCGGACTAGCGGGAAGATACAATGAGCAGTTCTTC.

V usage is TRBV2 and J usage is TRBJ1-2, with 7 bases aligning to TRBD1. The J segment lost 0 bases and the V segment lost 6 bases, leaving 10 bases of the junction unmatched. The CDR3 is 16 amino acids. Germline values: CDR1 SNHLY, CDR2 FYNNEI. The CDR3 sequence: CASRETGTLANYGYTF. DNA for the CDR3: TGTGCCAGCAGGGAGACAGGGACGTTAGCTAACTATGGCTACACCTTC.

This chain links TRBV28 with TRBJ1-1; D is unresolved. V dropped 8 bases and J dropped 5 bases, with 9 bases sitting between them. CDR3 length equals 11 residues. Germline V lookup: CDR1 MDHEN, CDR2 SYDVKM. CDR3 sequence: CASGPGTEAFF. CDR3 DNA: TGTGCCAGCGGCCCGGGGACTGAAGCTTTCTTT.

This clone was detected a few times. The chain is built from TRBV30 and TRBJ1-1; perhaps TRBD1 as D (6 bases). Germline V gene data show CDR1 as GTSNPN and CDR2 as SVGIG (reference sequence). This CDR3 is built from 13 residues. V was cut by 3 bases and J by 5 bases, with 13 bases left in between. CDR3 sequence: CAWSPRQATEAFF. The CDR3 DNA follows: TGTGCCTGGAGCCCTCGACAGGCGACTGAAGCTTTCTTT. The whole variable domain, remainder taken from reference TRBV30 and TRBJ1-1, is SQTIHQWPATLVQPVGSPLSLECTVEGTSNPNLYWYRQAAGRGLQLLFYSVGIGQISSEVPQNLSASRPQDRQFILSSKKLLLSDSGFYLCAWSPRQATEAFFGQGTRLTVV.

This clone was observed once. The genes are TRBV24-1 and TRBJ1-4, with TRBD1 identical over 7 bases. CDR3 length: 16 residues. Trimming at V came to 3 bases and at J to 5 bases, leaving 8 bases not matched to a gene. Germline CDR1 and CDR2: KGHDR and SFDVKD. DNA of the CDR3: TGTGCCACCAGTGATCCCAGGGGGGACGGGAATGAAAAACTGTTTTTT. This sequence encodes CATSDPRGDGNEKLFF.

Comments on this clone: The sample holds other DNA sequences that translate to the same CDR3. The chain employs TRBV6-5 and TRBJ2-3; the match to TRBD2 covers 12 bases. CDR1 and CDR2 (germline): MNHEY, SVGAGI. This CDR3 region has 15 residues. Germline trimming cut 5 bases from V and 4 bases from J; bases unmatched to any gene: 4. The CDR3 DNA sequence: TGTGCCAGCAGTCCACTAGCGGGAGGACCAGATACGCAGTATTTT. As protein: CASSPLAGGPDTQYF.

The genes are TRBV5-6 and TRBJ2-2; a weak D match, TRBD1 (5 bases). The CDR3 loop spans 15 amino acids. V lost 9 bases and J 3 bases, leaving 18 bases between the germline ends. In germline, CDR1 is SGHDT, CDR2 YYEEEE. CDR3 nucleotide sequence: TGTGCCACCGCCGGGCAGGGTGGTTACACCGGGGAGCTGTTTTTT. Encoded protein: CATAGQGGYTGELFF.